This T cell receptor (beta chain) appears in the sequencing data of a study of cytomegalovirus exposure and HLA in healthy donors. Whole-study results and caveats: Immune exposure information available was restricted to CMV serostatus. In an earlier analysis, in roughly 580 donors, most V segments appeared productive either ~87% or ~30% of the time. Common viral pathogens were later found to be apparently linked to several of the most significant clusters.

Germline V CDR1 and CDR2: MDHEN, SYDVKM. V lost 11 bases to trimming and J lost 8 bases, with 15 bases between them. CDR3 length: 12 residues. 60 Vbeta and 13 Jbeta primers were used in PCR. The data were produced by immunoSEQ multiplex PCR, yet TCRdb's version contains in-frame clones alone and is incomplete. The data contain roughly 220,000 clones, approximately 85% of them singletons. Comment on this clone: The antigen remains unidentified.

This sequence was found in a middle-aged woman in good health and CMV-seronegative. V gene TRBV28 combines with J gene TRBJ2-2, with D perhaps matching TRBD2 (6 bases). The sample was PBMCs. The CDR3 coding sequence is TGTGCCGCTATGGGACTTGTGGGGGAGCTGTTTTTT. Its protein is CAAMGLVGELFF.